One sample yielded the 2 T cell receptor beta chains listed below, sequenced in a study of early T cells in non-severe SARS-CoV-2 infection. TCRdb ran MiXCR on the 5' RACE reads and lists one entry per CDR3 protein. Among over 55,000 distinct CDR3 sequences listed, less than 10% were seen once. Sample: whole blood. The receptors were gathered from an adult who was a healthcare worker with PCR-confirmed SARS-CoV-2 infection or an uninfected control (not recorded which).

The chain recombines TRBV7-2 with TRBJ2-5, with 13 bases aligning to TRBD2. In germline, CDR1 is SGHTA, CDR2 FQGNSA. Losses at the gene ends were 5 bases for V and 7 bases for J; bases not matched to a gene: 7. The length of the CDR3 is 15 residues. The CDR3 sequence is CASSPGLAGLWTQYF. The CDR3 coding sequence is TGTGCCAGCAGCCCGGGACTAGCGGGGTTATGGACCCAGTACTTC.

This rearrangement joins TRBV10-1 to TRBJ2-3; the match to TRBD2 covers 9 bases. V was clipped by 2 bases and J by 0 bases; unmatched bases: 3. Germline CDR1 reads WNHNN; CDR2 reads SYGVQD (reference sequence). This CDR3 is built from 16 residues. Written as DNA, the CDR3 is TGCGCCAGCAGTGAGAGCGGGGGGCGAAGCACAGATACGCAGTATTTT. This sequence encodes CASSESGGRSTDTQYF.